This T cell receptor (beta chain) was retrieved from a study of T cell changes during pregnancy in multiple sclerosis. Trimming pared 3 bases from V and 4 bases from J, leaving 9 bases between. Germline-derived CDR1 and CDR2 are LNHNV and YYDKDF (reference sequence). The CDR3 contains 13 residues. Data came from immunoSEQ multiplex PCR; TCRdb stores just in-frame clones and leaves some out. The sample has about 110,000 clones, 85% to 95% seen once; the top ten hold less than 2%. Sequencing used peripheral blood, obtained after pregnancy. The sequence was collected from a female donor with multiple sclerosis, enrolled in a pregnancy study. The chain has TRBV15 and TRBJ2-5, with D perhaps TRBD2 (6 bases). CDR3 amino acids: CATSRGGPETQYF. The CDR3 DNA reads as TGTGCCACCAGCAGGGGAGGACCAGAGACCCAGTACTTC.